The clone carrying this T cell receptor (beta chain) was seen more than once but under ten times. These data come from a study of spatial heterogeneity in lung cancer. Regarding time point: blood at routine non-recurrence follow-up after resection. Without sorting, whole RNA was sequenced from tumor, nontumor lung or frozen PBMC. Each CDR3 protein gets one entry after TCRdb re-called the 5' RACE reads with MiXCR. The sample holds more than 95,000 distinct CDR3 sequences, 12% seen once. Germline-derived CDR1 and CDR2 are MGHRA and YSYEKL. Trimming at V came to 0 bases and at J to 4 bases, leaving 5 bases not matched to a gene. The CDR3 length is 16 residues.

The sequenced sample was PBMCs, obtained at follow-up. This TCR was recovered from a male donor with early-stage non-small cell lung cancer. The chain employs TRBV4-1 and TRBJ1-2; 10 positions agree with TRBD1. The CDR3 loop is CASSQEGTGAFYGYTF. CDR3 sequence (DNA): TGCGCCAGCAGCCAAGAAGGGACAGGGGCTTTCTATGGCTACACCTTC.